This TCR beta chain came from a study of T-cell memory formation after mild COVID-19 (dated by TCRdb to the early 2020s). Turning to the overall study: Most TCR sequence clusters were specific to one of the two donors. In a couple of donors, T-cell clones that expanded and contracted after mild COVID-19 were tracked by sequencing TCRalpha and TCRbeta repertoires over time. Two young, previously healthy adult volunteers, one female and one male, were included in the cohort. Study-wide conclusions, independent of this receptor: Clones that contracted from day 15 to 85 showed balanced CD4/CD8 phenotypes, whereas a second wave of clones that expanded from day 15 to 37 leaned towards CD4+. SARS-CoV-2 specificity of the second-wave clones peaking on day 37 was not confirmed. The study included only a couple of mild cases, and larger cohorts that include severe cases with pre-infection samples were judged to be necessary. Some responding clones were detected in pre-infection memory, suggesting pre-existing cross-reactive memory T cells joined the SARS-CoV-2 response. Contracting CD4+ clones appeared mostly in the CM and EM memory subsets, whereas CD8+ clones were enriched in EMRA.

Ficoll-Paque density gradient centrifugation was the method used to isolate PBMCs. Per the germline V gene, MNHEY is the CDR1 and SVGEGT is the CDR2. The cysteine opens and the phenylalanine closes a CDR3 of 14 amino acids. Left in the record is the CDR3 DNA by itself, 42 bases read in frame from the first base. The junction shows trimming of 8 bases on V and 7 bases on J, plus 17 bases between the germline ends. The run used an Illumina NovaSeq 6000. cDNA libraries for TCRalpha and TCRbeta were prepared by 5'RACE using constant-segment primers, with sample barcodes and unique molecular identifiers added. RNA was extracted from every sample with Trizol reagent. Libraries were amplified in two PCR steps, with a second sample barcode and Illumina TruSeq adapters added in the second step. The libraries were sequenced on an Illumina NovaSeq using 2 x 150 bp paired-end reads. For the original study's pipeline: The reads were demultiplexed and collapsed into UMI-guided consensus sequences using migec v1.2.7. With mixcr v2.1.11, UMI consensuses were aligned to TRA and TRB V and J templates and assembled into clonotypes. Expanded or contracted clonotypes were those called significant by both edgeR and NoisET, with noise models trained on biological replicates. For edgeR calls, a false discovery rate-adjusted p below 0.01 and a log2 fold-change threshold of 1 were applied. As an exploratory analysis of dynamics, max-normalized trajectories of the 1000 most abundant clonotypes were examined by PCA with hierarchical clustering. Each responding clone was given a CD4 or CD8 phenotype based on the CD4+ and CD8+ repertoires, which had been sequenced separately. TCRdb handled the public reads itself, with Q25 trimming in fastp and clone calling in MiXCR, and kept productive beta chains. CDR3 protein sequences are deduplicated, and each keeps its most common genes and DNA. Here the V and J calls rest on TCRdb's processing, not on the authors' analysis. The sample profile shows some 320,000 distinct CDR3 sequences; roughly 13% of them were found once. The top ten hold over 20% of the sample.

Comment on this clonotype: What this receptor recognizes is not known. It has no much larger one-base neighbor in the sample; base qualities were not kept.

The sample consisted of PBMCs or a T cell subset sorted from them (not recorded which). This receptor chain uses TRBV6-2 or TRBV6-3 and TRBJ2-2; the D gene is perhaps TRBD2, on 7 matching bases. This TCR came from a young man who had mild COVID-19 (a few samples of this study predate the infection). The sample titles of this study are shuffled in the database, so cell type and time point are left out; the donor was told from shared clones. The bases read TGTGCCAGCGGCCCGGGCGGGGGCATCGGGGAGCTGTTTTTT. It translates as CASGPGGGIGELFF.